This TCR beta chain was observed in a study of shared clonotypes between healthy human individuals. The study, taken as a whole, reports: Of the naive CD4 clonotypes, around 5.2% were shared across a handful of donors.

This CDR3 is built from 13 residues. The V and J ends lost 4 bases and 8 bases respectively, with 14 bases between them. The germline V gene encodes CDR1 MNHEY and CDR2 SVGAGI. Points on this clone: Its cognate antigen is unknown.

The table came from immunoSEQ multiplex PCR; TCRdb's copy has only in-frame clones and leaves some out. Seen here are 2.5 million or so clones, 85% to 95% observed once, and the top ten hold roughly 0.14%. Sequencing was performed on naive CD4+ T cells sorted from blood. Stated subset: CD45RA+ positively selected. This chain uses TRBV6-5 with TRBJ1-2; D possibly corresponds to TRBD1 (6 bases). The TCR sequence derives from a man younger than 30 in good health. The CDR3 region has the DNA TGTGCCAGCAGTTCCCAACAGGGATGGGGCTACACCTTC. Its protein product is CASSSQQGWGYTF.